This TCR beta chain was recovered during a study of beta chain features in type 1 diabetes. On average, the one heparinised blood draw given by each donor was approximately 100 mL. Purities in excess of 95% were seen in all sorted populations. Germline CDR1 and CDR2: GTSNPN and SVGIG (reference sequence). The CDR3 consists of 14 residues. After removal of 2 bases from V and 4 bases from J, the junction contained 2 bases not matched to a gene. General study points: Within patients, naive, central memory and Treg TCRB repertoires seemed more similar than within healthy donors. cDNA sequencing could over-represent cells with high TCR expression. Moderate but significant shortening of TCRB CDR3s was recorded in all four CD4+ subsets from Type 1 diabetes patients.

Comments on this clone: Its antigen is unidentified. Other DNA sequences in this specimen translate into the identical CDR3.

The sequenced template was cDNA made from the entire isolated RNA. TCRdb keeps only in-frame clones here, not all; method: immunoSEQ multiplex PCR. The sample gives some 240,000 clones, around 15% of which show up once; about 0.092% is in the top ten. Material: naive CD4+ T cells from blood. The source is a young man with type 1 diabetes. The rearrangement joins TRBV30 to TRBJ2-6, with TRBD1 matching over 7 bases. The CDR3 region has the DNA TGTGCCTGGAGTAAGGGGGCCGGGGCCAACGTCCTGACTTTC. Translated: CAWSKGAGANVLTF.